This T cell receptor (beta chain) was sequenced in a study of T cells in Graves' hyperthyroidism and ophthalmopathy. Study-level information: The authors collected peripheral blood at initial diagnosis, before any treatment. Study results and caveats: Among thyroid clonotypes expanded above 0.001, most also appeared in blood.

Losses at the gene ends were 3 bases for V and 0 bases for J; bases not matched to a gene: 6. CDR3 length: 17 amino acids. Germline lookup yields CDR1 KGHDR and CDR2 SFDVKD. This clonotype has only a few counts. Its antigen remains unidentified. Researchers amplified the TCR beta CDR3 regions from RNA transcripts. A first-round RT-PCR of the TCR CDR3 used the HTBI primer set. Each CDR3 protein gets one entry after TCRdb re-called the multiplex PCR reads with MiXCR. The sample yields approximately 700,000 distinct CDR3 sequences, around 17% seen once. Fresh 10 ml peripheral blood yielded PBMCs. Sample: blood. The V and J genes are TRBV24-1 and TRBJ2-2; TRBD1 agrees at 7 bases. This clonotype was obtained from a man aged 18 to 30 with Graves' hyperthyroidism. The CDR3 sequence: CATSDGEGAPNTGELFF. The CDR3 coding sequence is TGTGCCACCAGTGATGGAGAGGGGGCTCCGAACACCGGGGAGCTGTTTTTT.